This T cell receptor (beta chain) stems from a study of PD-L1 blockade in urothelial cancer. Germline-derived CDR1 and CDR2 are GTSNPN and SVGIG (reference sequence). CDR3 size: 15 residues. V gave up 0 bases and J gave up 2 bases, with 13 bases separating them. TCRdb's table, derived via immunoSEQ multiplex PCR, lists solely in-frame clones and lacks some. In the table there are 1,500 to 2,000 clones, 34% of which are singletons. The V gene is TRBV30, the J gene TRBJ1-1; D is possibly TRBD1 (6 bases). Sequencing was performed on tumor tissue, taken before atezolizumab (anti-PD-L1) treatment. This clonotype originated in a man aged 50 to 59 with urothelial cancer. The CDR3 sequence is CAWSVPDRTNTEAFF. The DNA for the CDR3 is TGTGCCTGGAGTGTACCGGACAGAACTAACACTGAAGCTTTCTTT. Supplemented by reference TRBV30 and TRBJ1-1, the full variable domain reads SQTIHQWPATLVQPVGSPLSLECTVEGTSNPNLYWYRQAAGRGLQLLFYSVGIGQISSEVPQNLSASRPQDRQFILSSKKLLLSDSGFYLCAWSVPDRTNTEAFFGQGTRLTVV.